This entry features one TCR beta chain sequence. Its antigen is still unknown. The sample originates from a study of T cells expressing NK-cell markers. Across the whole study: One of the eight sequenced donors was seronegative, whereas the other seven were HCMV-seropositive.

Looked up from germline, CDR1 is DFQATT and CDR2 is SNEGSKA (reference sequence). The CDR3 runs to 14 residues. Study-wide points: Among CD8+ T cells from about six donors, dominant NKG2C+ clonotypes accounted for roughly 1.0-7.0%. The CD3+CD56-NKG2C+ fraction of a handful of donors was likewise dominated by these clonotypes.

TCRdb re-called the 5' RACE reads; one entry per CDR3 protein, DNA not given. The repertoire table contains 400,000 to 500,000 distinct CDR3 sequences. Specimen: blood T cells: a sorted CD56 or NKG2C T cell subset, CD4+ or CD8+ T cells, or bulk PBMC T cells (not recorded which). The receptor was derived from a woman aged 18-70 years in good health. The chain couples TRBV20-1 to TRBJ2-3; TCRdb calls TRBD1, which cannot be checked without DNA. CDR3 protein: CSASSRGRTDTQYF.